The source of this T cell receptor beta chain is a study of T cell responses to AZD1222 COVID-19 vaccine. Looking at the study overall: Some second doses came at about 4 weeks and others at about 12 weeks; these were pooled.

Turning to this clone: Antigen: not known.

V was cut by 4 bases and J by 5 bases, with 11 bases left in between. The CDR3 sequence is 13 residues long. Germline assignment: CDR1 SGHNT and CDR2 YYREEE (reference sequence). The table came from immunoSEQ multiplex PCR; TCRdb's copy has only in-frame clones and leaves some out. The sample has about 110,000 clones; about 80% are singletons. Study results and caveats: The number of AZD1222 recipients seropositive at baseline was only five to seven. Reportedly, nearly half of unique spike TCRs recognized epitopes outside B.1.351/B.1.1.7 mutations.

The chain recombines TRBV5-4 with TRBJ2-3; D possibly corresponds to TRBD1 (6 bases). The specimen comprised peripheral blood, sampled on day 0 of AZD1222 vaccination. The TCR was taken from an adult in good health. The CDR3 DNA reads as TGTGCCAGCAGCATTACAGGGCAAGATACGCAGTATTTT. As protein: CASSITGQDTQYF.